This TCR beta chain came from a study of blood T cell repertoires in COVID-19 (dated by TCRdb to about 2020). In terms of the full investigation: Samples from collaborators originated in the United States, Italy and Spain and spanned both the acute and convalescent phases of COVID-19. The material from the prospective study consisted of cDNA or gDNA derived from T cells, B-cell-depleted T cells, or PBMCs. The dataset comprised deeply sampled blood TCRbeta repertoires from subjects exposed to, actively infected with, or recovered from COVID-19. The repertoires were made available in a free public database intended to serve as a resource for research on the immune response to SARS-CoV-2. Samples came from the ongoing ImmuneRACE study (first 160 participants) plus 1,254 subjects from 6 global collaborators. A de-identified subject ID, COVID-19 status, age in years and sex were almost always included in the sample metadata. HLA class I and class II types, where available, came from metadata supplied by the sample provider rather than from assay-based typing.

The immunoSEQ Assay, a bias-controlled multiplex PCR, was used to amplify TCRbeta CDR3 regions from genomic DNA. In the original analysis: The number of nucleated cells in each sample was estimated from the amplification of reference gene primers within the assay. To quantify the absolute abundance of each unique TCRbeta CDR3 rearrangement, sequence reads were collapsed and filtered. For each sample, productive Simpson clonality was calculated as the square root of Simpson's diversity index across productive rearrangements. This is the immuneACCESS table as TCRdb keeps it, with only in-frame sequences that have V and J called. A part of the clones is gone; compared with another copy, unresolved V genes explain less than half, and the rest is unexplained. V and J calls and clone size are as listed in that table; D and trimming were resolved from the DNA. The sample yields roughly 200,000 clones; approximately 85% were counted once. The ten most abundant clones make up less than 5.5% of the sample.

Inclusive of the bounding cysteine and phenylalanine, the CDR3 is 15 residues long. The read is trimmed to its CDR3 DNA, 45 bases read in frame from base 1. CDR1 and CDR2 (SGHRS, YFSETQ) derive from the germline V gene. Ends trimmed: V by 4 bases, J by 2 bases; bases unmatched to a gene: 3. Of note for this clone: Its cognate antigen has yet to be identified. The record has no base qualities; no much larger clone is one base away. Distinct nucleotide sequences in the sample also encode this CDR3.

Results the study describes overall, beyond this receptor: The quantity of clinical and demographic metadata differed by source and by participant and was supplied without curation.

Whole blood was collected in K2EDTA tubes by collaborating institutions according to the institutions' own protocols. For TCRbeta analysis, collaborators shipped samples in one of three forms: frozen whole blood, isolated PBMCs, or DNA extracted from either of those sample types. The chain uses TRBV5-1 and TRBJ2-5; 12 central bases correspond to TRBD2. The TCR was taken from an elderly woman with acute or convalescent COVID-19. The sequencing sample was made of peripheral blood. The CDR3 in this case is CASSLGTSGQETQYF. In nucleotides, the sequence is TGCGCCAGCAGCCTCGGGACTAGCGGGCAAGAGACCCAGTACTTC.